The T cell receptor (beta chain) described here comes from a study of blood T cell repertoires in COVID-19 (dated by TCRdb to the early 2020s). Background for the entire study: Collaborator samples came from the United States, Italy and Spain and covered acute and convalescent phases of COVID-19. The material from the prospective study consisted of cDNA or gDNA derived from T cells, B-cell-depleted T cells, or PBMCs. Deeply sampled blood TCRbeta repertoires from subjects exposed to, actively infected with, or recovered from COVID-19 were included in the dataset. A freely available public database, intended as a resource for researchers studying the immune response to SARS-CoV-2, is where the repertoires were released. The samples were drawn from the first 160 participants of the ongoing ImmuneRACE study and from under 1,500 subjects provided by 6 global collaborators. Sample metadata almost always included a de-identified subject ID, COVID-19 status, age in years and sex. Where HLA class I and class II types were available, the types were taken from metadata supplied by the sample provider, not from assay-based typing. General conclusions and limits of the study: How much clinical and demographic metadata was included differed by source and by participant, and the metadata was provided uncurated.

One collaborating source in Seattle enrolled patients during active infection and followed them longitudinally through the course of disease. Whole blood was collected in K2EDTA tubes by collaborating institutions according to the institutions' own protocols. For TCRbeta analysis, collaborators shipped samples in one of three forms: frozen whole blood, isolated PBMCs, or DNA extracted from either of those sample types. TCRbeta CDR3 regions were amplified from genomic DNA by means of the immunoSEQ Assay, a bias-controlled multiplex PCR. For the original study's pipeline: Within the assay, amplification of reference gene primers was used to estimate how many nucleated cells each sample contained. Sequence reads were collapsed and filtered to measure the absolute abundance of every unique TCRbeta CDR3 rearrangement. Productive Simpson clonality was computed per sample as the square root of Simpson's diversity index over productive rearrangements. TCRdb took this table from immuneACCESS and kept in-frame rearrangements with V and J called. Such tables lack part of the clones; where checked against another copy, unresolved V genes explain under half of the gap, and the rest is unexplained. That table gives V, J and clone size, and the DNA gave D and trimming. Across this sample there are some 270,000 clones, with roughly 82% seen only once. The ten largest account for approximately 6% of the sample.

A note on this clone: Its antigen target is currently unknown. No base-level quality is on record; no much larger clone is a single base apart.

Sequences were obtained from peripheral blood. The sequence was obtained from a woman of 80 years or more with COVID-19, enrolled during active disease.

The nucleotide sequence is TGCGCCAGCAGCCTCAACCCAGGGGGATCTAATGAAAAACTGTTTTTT. Its product reads: CASSLNPGGSNEKLFF. The chain links TRBV5-1 with TRBJ1-4; 7 junctional bases match TRBD1. Inclusive of the bounding cysteine and phenylalanine, the CDR3 is 16 residues long. The only DNA kept is the CDR3, 48 bases in frame from the first base. The germline V gene provides CDR1 SGHRS and CDR2 YFSETQ. V lost 4 bases and J lost 3 bases, and the count of bases not matched to a germline gene is 9.